The next 27 T cell receptor beta chains were all read from a single sample in a study of technical replicates of blood from a few donors (dated by TCRdb to between 2016 and 2019). The library was prepared using the immunoSEQ multiplex PCR assay. Entries here come from immuneACCESS through TCRdb and include only in-frame sequences with V and J called. Some clones fail to appear in such tables; in the studies checked, an unresolved V gene covers under half of the shortfall, and the cause of the remainder is unknown. For this sample the table gives fewer than 100,000 clones, of which 89% were detected only once. About 0.38% of the sample belongs to the ten largest clones. The specimen sequenced was T cells isolated from PBMCs. Source of these receptors: a human donor in good health.

This clone was seen just once. The rearrangement links TRBV5-1 to TRBJ2-3; D unclear. The CDR3 has 14 residues. V was pared by 0 bases and J by 1 base, with 6 bases between. Germline V gene data show CDR1 as SGHRS and CDR2 as YFSETQ. As DNA, the CDR3 is TGCGCCAGCAGCTTGGAGAGCGGCACAGATACGCAGTATTTT. It yields the protein CASSLESGTDTQYF.

The rearrangement uses TRBV5-1 and TRBJ2-4, with a tentative D call TRBD2 (5 bases). This CDR3 contains 15 residues. Trimming stripped 1 base from V and 6 bases from J, with 14 bases between. Germline V gives CDR1 SGHRS, CDR2 YFSETQ. The CDR3 bases are TGCGCCAGCAGCTTGACCAGCGGCCGGGGAAACATTCAGTACTTC. It translates to CASSLTSGRGNIQYF.

The chain recombines TRBV10-1 with TRBJ2-7; possibly TRBD1 for D (5 bases). The CDR3 extends over 14 amino acids. Looked up from germline, CDR1 is WNHNN and CDR2 is SYGVQD (reference sequence). V shed 5 bases and J shed 3 bases, with 14 bases lying between them. This CDR3 is CASSQFRGGYEQYF. Written as DNA, the CDR3 is TGCGCCAGCAGTCAATTTAGGGGTGGCTACGAGCAGTACTTC.

V is TRBV30 and J is TRBJ1-5; weak D call: TRBD1 (5 bases). This CDR3 has 14 amino acids. V dropped 3 bases and J dropped 2 bases, with 11 bases sitting between them. Germline V lookup: CDR1 GTSNPN, CDR2 SVGIG (reference sequence). CDR3 residues: CAWRTGGGNQPQHF. CDR3 nucleotides: TGTGCCTGGAGGACTGGAGGGGGCAATCAGCCCCAGCATTTT.

The chain is built from TRBV7-9 and TRBJ1-4; D is ambiguous. Germline assignment: CDR1 SEHNR and CDR2 FQNEAQ (reference sequence). The length of the CDR3 is 15 residues. Trimming cost V 4 bases and J 6 bases, with 15 bases left between them. The CDR3 sequence: CASSSPFGMDEKLFF. DNA for the CDR3: TGTGCCAGCAGCTCTCCTTTCGGGATGGATGAAAAACTGTTTTTT.

The chain carries TRBV7-8 and TRBJ2-3, with D possibly matching TRBD2 (5 bases). The CDR3 length is 16 residues. V gave up 2 bases and J gave up 0 bases, with 12 bases separating them. Germline V lookup: CDR1 SGHVS, CDR2 FQNEAQ. The CDR3 DNA is TGTGCCAGCAGCTTAAGTCTTCCGGGGAGCACAGATACGCAGTATTTT. It is translated as CASSLSLPGSTDTQYF.

The chain couples TRBV12-1 to TRBJ1-2; TRBD1, the table's D call, was not compared with the DNA. TRBV12-1 is a known pseudogene. The CDR3 covers 17 residues. The CDR3 nucleotides are TGTGCCAGCAGCTTTGCGCTGGGACAGGAGAAGAACTATGGCTACACCTTC. This sequence encodes CASSFALGQEKNYGYTF.

This chain links TRBV6-4 with TRBJ2-1, with unresolved D. CDR1 is MRHNA and CDR2 is SNTAGT in the germline V gene. The CDR3 contains 13 residues. The ends were cut back, 3 bases at V and 9 bases at J, with 12 bases in the middle. CDR3 nucleotides: TGTGCCAGCAGTGAGGGCATCATCAGTGAGCAGTTCTTC. Protein: CASSEGIISEQFF.

The V call is TRBV9, the J call TRBJ2-7; 11 bases map to TRBD2. The V gene's germline CDR1 is SGDLS and CDR2 YYNGEE. CDR3 length: 18 amino acids. J gave up 4 bases and V 2 bases, and 14 bases lay outside the gene matches. CDR3 coding DNA: TGTGCCAGCAGCGTTTCCTCCGTAACCGGGACTAGCGGTTACGAGCAGTACTTC. It codes for CASSVSSVTGTSGYEQYF.

This chain links TRBV2 with TRBJ1-2, with a weak D call TRBD1 (5 bases). This CDR3 is 13 amino acids long. Trimming took 6 bases from V and 1 from J, leaving 9 bases between them. In germline, CDR1 is SNHLY, CDR2 FYNNEI. In nucleotides, the CDR3 is TGTGCCAGCAGGGGTCAGGGTAACTATGGCTACACCTTC. Residues: CASRGQGNYGYTF.

This clone has a single count. J is TRBJ1-2 and V is TRBV21-1; the table assigns TRBD1, which was not confirmed against the DNA. TRBV21-1 is labeled a pseudogene. The CDR3 has 19 residues. The CDR3 sequence: CASSNCHRGRRHVNYGYTF. The CDR3, as DNA: TGTGCCAGCAGCAACTGTCACAGGGGAAGACGTCACGTCAACTATGGCTACACCTTC.

The CDR3 nucleotides are TGTGCCAGCAGCGTTGGTAGCGGAGCCTCCTACGAGCAGTACTTC. Its protein is CASSVGSGASYEQYF. The J gene is TRBJ2-7, the V gene TRBV9, with D possibly being TRBD2 (6 bases). This CDR3 is 15 amino acids long. CDR1 is SGDLS and CDR2 is YYNGEE in the germline V gene. V gave up 2 bases and J gave up 0 bases, with 12 bases separating them.

A remark on this clone: Its ends do not fully match the called genes, so a read error is possible. The chain combines TRBV19 with TRBJ2-6; a possible D gene is TRBD1 (6 bases). Per germline, CDR1 LNHDA and CDR2 SQIVND (reference sequence). The CDR3 spans 14 residues. The CDR3 here is CASSTGHGANVLTF. The DNA of the CDR3 is TGTGCCAGCAGTACAGGGCACGGGGCCAACGTCCTGACTTTC.

This chain uses TRBV5-6 with TRBJ2-7, with 8 bases lining up with TRBD2. Germline loops: CDR1 SGHDT, CDR2 YYEEEE. CDR3 length equals 14 residues. After removal of 4 bases from V and 5 bases from J, the junction contained 8 bases not matched to a gene. CDR3 protein: CASSAGGGSHEQYF. In nucleotides, the CDR3 is TGTGCCAGCAGCGCGGGGGGCGGGAGCCACGAGCAGTACTTC.

The chain's CDR3 is CASSSRDRDRYTF. As DNA, the CDR3 is TGTGCCAGTTCATCTCGGGACAGGGATCGCTACACCTTC. The chain recombines TRBV19 with TRBJ1-2; 9 bases map to TRBD1. Germline assignment: CDR1 LNHDA and CDR2 SQIVND (reference sequence). With V trimmed by 8 bases and J by 9 bases, 10 bases remained unmatched. This CDR3 is 13 amino acids long.

The chain links TRBV10-3 to TRBJ2-6; tentative D call: TRBD2 (5 bases). Trimming pared 10 bases from V and 0 bases from J, leaving 19 bases between. The CDR3 spans 17 residues. Germline V CDR1 and CDR2: ENHRY, SYGVKD. CDR3 DNA sequence: TGTGCCACTCGCCGCAGCGGTGCCGTCTCTGGGGCCAACGTCCTGACTTTC. It encodes CATRRSGAVSGANVLTF.

The chain employs TRBV30 and TRBJ2-1, with no clear D. Trimming took off 0 bases at V and 0 bases at J, with 6 bases between the two ends. Germline V gene lookup returns CDR1 GTSNPN and CDR2 SVGIG (reference sequence). The CDR3 has 14 residues. The CDR3 sequence: CAWSVLGSYNEQFF. CDR3 DNA: TGTGCCTGGAGTGTTCTAGGCTCCTACAATGAGCAGTTCTTC.

The chain recombines TRBV30 with TRBJ2-2, with a possible D match to TRBD1 (6 bases). V lost 7 bases and J 2 bases, leaving 14 bases between the germline ends. Germline V gene lookup returns CDR1 GTSNPN and CDR2 SVGIG (reference sequence). The CDR3 is made up of 14 amino acids. The CDR3 sequence: CALSRGFNTGELFF. The CDR3 nucleotides are TGTGCCTTAAGCAGGGGTTTTAACACCGGGGAGCTGTTTTTT.

The V call is TRBV19, the J call TRBJ2-3; 10 nucleotides align to TRBD2. The CDR3 covers 16 residues. The germline CDR1 and CDR2 sequences are LNHDA and SQIVND (reference sequence). Trimming removed 8 bases from V and 2 bases from J; junction bases left unmatched: 10. CDR3 in amino acids: CASSLGLAGATDTQYF. The CDR3, as DNA: TGTGCCAGTTCCTTAGGGCTAGCGGGGGCCACAGATACGCAGTATTTT.

J is TRBJ2-7 and V is TRBV10-3, with D tentatively TRBD1 (5 bases). V gave up 3 bases and J gave up 3 bases, with 6 bases separating them. The CDR3 length is 12 residues. The germline V gene encodes CDR1 ENHRY and CDR2 SYGVKD. DNA of the CDR3: TGTGCCATCAGTGACAGGGTCTACGAGCAGTACTTC. Its protein is CAISDRVYEQYF.

This clone showed up just a few times. The rearrangement links TRBV9 to TRBJ1-1; D ambiguous. V was clipped by 0 bases and J by 0 bases, with 6 bases between them. This CDR3 comprises 14 residues. Germline assignment: CDR1 SGDLS and CDR2 YYNGEE. The CDR3 DNA follows: TGTGCCAGCAGCGTAGCTCAGTTGAACACTGAAGCTTTCTTT. Its protein is CASSVAQLNTEAFF.

V is TRBV9 and J is TRBJ1-1; tentatively, D is TRBD1 (5 bases). The CDR3 extends over 14 amino acids. The V end lost 5 bases, the J end lost 1 base, and 12 bases lay between the germline ends. CDR1 and CDR2 from the germline V gene are SGDLS and YYNGEE. The CDR3 coding sequence is TGTGCCAGCAGTGCTCGGGGGAGGAACACTGAAGCTTTCTTT. Its translation: CASSARGRNTEAFF.

The gene calls are TRBV4-2 and TRBJ1-3, with D unclear. Germline CDR1 LGHNA, CDR2 YNFKEQ. Trimming took 1 base from V and 4 from J, leaving 8 bases between them. The CDR3 has 14 residues. The CDR3 loop reads CASSQGLEGNTIYF. The CDR3 coding sequence is TGTGCCAGCAGCCAAGGGTTGGAGGGAAACACCATATATTTT.

The chain couples TRBV27 to TRBJ2-5; 8 positions match TRBD2. Germline assignment: CDR1 MNHEY and CDR2 SMNVEV (reference sequence). The CDR3 is made up of 14 amino acids. After removal of 3 bases from V and 4 bases from J, the junction contained 4 bases not matched to a gene. The CDR3 DNA sequence: TGTGCCAGCAGTTTTGACGCGGGAGGAGAGACCCAGTACTTC. This translates into CASSFDAGGETQYF.

This rearrangement joins TRBV6-1 to TRBJ2-2; a weak D match, TRBD1 (6 bases). Deletions cut 4 bases from V and 6 bases from J, with 9 bases between. CDR3 length equals 13 residues. Per germline, CDR1 MNHNS and CDR2 SASEGT. The CDR3 reads CASSVTGSGELFF. For the CDR3, the DNA is TGTGCCAGCAGTGTTACAGGGTCCGGGGAGCTGTTTTTT.

This clone was counted a single time. The chain combines TRBV9 with TRBJ1-1, with D unresolved. Trimming pared 0 bases from V and 0 bases from J, leaving 12 bases between. CDR3 length equals 16 residues. Germline CDR1 and CDR2: SGDLS and YYNGEE. The CDR3 sequence: CASSVGIGGVNTEAFF. Written as DNA, the CDR3 is TGTGCCAGCAGCGTAGGGATAGGTGGAGTGAACACTGAAGCTTTCTTT.

This chain links TRBV28 with TRBJ1-1, with 8 nucleotides matching TRBD1. CDR1 is MDHEN, CDR2 SYDVKM, per germline. This CDR3 region has 15 residues. With V trimmed by 3 bases and J by 4 bases, 7 bases remained unmatched. CDR3 sequence (DNA): TGTGCCAGCAGTTTTTTGCAGGGGGCTGTCACTGAAGCTTTCTTT. Protein: CASSFLQGAVTEAFF.